Detailed here is one TCR beta chain. Antigen unknown. The data were obtained in a study of cytomegalovirus exposure and HLA in healthy donors. As for the study in general: Researchers found that about four fifths of about 400 genotyped donors fell within the Caucasian-associated ancestry cluster. Notes on the study in general: In vitro testing confirmed a few CMV-associated chains as specific for CMV antigens. For most TCR sequences rarity was the rule, although some public TCRs occurred in many donors.

From germline, CDR1 is SGHRS and CDR2 YFSETQ. The V and J ends lost 5 bases and 2 bases, in that order; junction bases with no gene match: 4. CDR3 length: 16 residues. This PCR relied on a set of 60 Vbeta primers and 13 Jbeta primers. Libraries were prepared by immunoSEQ multiplex PCR; TCRdb keeps only in-frame clonotypes and omits some of them. The sample comprises 100,000 to 150,000 clones, 60% to 75% of which are singletons, and around 5.5% rests with the top ten. J is TRBJ2-5 and V is TRBV5-1, with 15 bases lining up with TRBD2. Material: PBMCs. The receptor was isolated from a woman in her 50s in good health and CMV-seropositive. This CDR3 reads CASRSGLAGGQETQYF. The CDR3 DNA reads as TGCGCCAGCAGGTCGGGACTAGCGGGGGGACAAGAGACCCAGTACTTC.